The clone carrying this T cell receptor (beta chain) was seen at least ten times. The data were taken from a study of T cells in Graves' hyperthyroidism and ophthalmopathy. The TCR beta CDR3 regions underwent amplification using RNA transcripts as the source. An initial round of RT-PCR targeting the TCR CDR3 relied on the HTBI primer set. Each CDR3 protein is one row after TCRdb ran MiXCR on the multiplex PCR reads. The top ten hold approximately 14% of the sample, which has about 400,000 distinct CDR3 sequences, about a sixth seen once. Losses at the gene ends were 6 bases for V and 2 bases for J; bases not matched to a gene: 6. The V gene's germline CDR1 is DFQATT and CDR2 SNEGSKA (reference sequence). There are 13 residues in the CDR3. Diagnoses were established using clinical symptoms, serum thyroxine and TRAb, thyroid ultrasound and orbital computed tomography.

The sequencing input was blood. The sequence was collected from a woman aged 18-29 years with Graves' hyperthyroidism. This sequence joins TRBV20-1 and TRBJ2-5, with 7 nucleotides matching TRBD2. The CDR3 region is CSAEVGGQETQYF. The CDR3 nucleotides read TGCAGTGCCGAGGTGGGGGGGCAAGAGACCCAGTACTTC.